The clone carrying this T cell receptor (beta chain) has ten or more counts. The CDR3 length is 16 residues. V lost 6 bases and J 0 bases, leaving 15 bases between the germline ends. MiXCR was run by TCRdb on the PCR reads, yielding one entry per CDR3 protein. Of just under 650,000 distinct CDR3 sequences in the sample, 15% to 20% were seen once. These data belong to a study of molecular identifiers for immune sequencing clone quantification. The receptor was derived from a human donor in good health. Some libraries in this study had Jurkat cell RNA spiked in. This chain connects TRBV12-3 or TRBV12-4 to TRBJ1-3; D gene unclear. Sequencing was performed on naive CD8+ T cells from blood, with Jurkat cell RNA spiked in. As for subset: FACS-sorted CD8+CD4-CCR7+CD45RA+ naive T cells. As DNA, the CDR3 is TGTGCCAGCAGCCCCCTGAGAGGCAGCTCTGGAAACACCATATATTTT. Translated: CASSPLRGSSGNTIYF.